This T cell receptor (beta chain) derives from a study of T cells in Graves' hyperthyroidism and ophthalmopathy. Findings and limits, study-wide: Ophthalmopathy onset followed model prediction by a median approximately six months.

This clonotype was found a few times. The antigen is not known. Reasons for excluding patients were uncontrolled infection, other autoimmune disease, pregnancy or lactation. Diagnoses were established using clinical symptoms, serum thyroxine and TRAb, thyroid ultrasound and orbital computed tomography. V lost 5 bases, J lost 7 bases, and 5 bases stayed unmatched. The CDR3 spans 14 residues. Germline V gene data show CDR1 as SGHTA and CDR2 as FQGTGA. What was amplified from RNA transcripts were TCR beta CDR3 regions. HTBI primers drove first-round RT-PCR of the TCR CDR3. TCRdb re-analysed the multiplex PCR reads in MiXCR, keeping a single row per CDR3 protein. The top ten clones hold 5.5% to 7.5% of a sample with roughly 500,000 distinct CDR3 sequences, around 14% of them seen once.

The receptor was derived from a woman in her thirties with Graves' hyperthyroidism that later progressed to Graves' ophthalmopathy. The chain uses TRBV7-3 and TRBJ1-6; 7 nucleotides agree with TRBD1. What was sequenced was blood. The CDR3 bases are TGTGCCAGCAGCCACACAGGGGCCAATTCACCCCTCCACTTT. Amino acid sequence: CASSHTGANSPLHF. The full variable domain, rest sourced from reference TRBV7-3 and TRBJ1-6, is GAGVSQTPSNKVTEKGKYVELRCDPISGHTALYWYRQSLGQGPEFLIYFQGTGAADDSGLPNDRFFAVRPEGSVSTLKIQRTERGDSAVYLCASSHTGANSPLHFGNGTRLTVT.